This TCR beta chain was obtained from a study of blood T cell repertoires in COVID-19. Deletions cut 0 bases from V and 8 bases from J, with 17 bases between. The CDR3 loop spans 15 amino acids. Germline V gene lookup returns CDR1 SGHRS and CDR2 YFSETQ. Two negative PCRs, clearance, or symptom resolution characterized the recovered Cohort 3 donors. Sequencing used immunoSEQ multiplex PCR; TCRdb keeps in-frame clones, though not all of them. The data contain 380,000 or so clones, around 87% of them singletons. This TCR was recovered from a man aged 30 to 45 who had recovered from COVID-19. The chain uses TRBV5-1 and TRBJ1-2; possibly TRBD1 for D (5 bases). Sequenced: PBMCs or T cells enriched from blood (not recorded which). The CDR3 spells CASSLASDPRGGYTF. The CDR3 DNA reads TGCGCCAGCAGCTTGGCCTCTGATCCCCGGGGGGGCTACACCTTC.